Each of the 8 T cell receptor beta chains below was sequenced from the same sample in a study of blood T cell repertoires in COVID-19. The table came from immunoSEQ multiplex PCR; TCRdb's copy has only in-frame clones and leaves some out. The sample consists of over 25,000 clones, roughly 91% of them appearing once. The specimen was peripheral blood. The source of these receptors is a man aged 70 or older with active or convalescent COVID-19.

The chain couples TRBV4-1 to TRBJ2-7; 7 positions agree with TRBD1. There are 16 residues in the CDR3. Trimming cost V 0 bases and J 2 bases; bases outside gene matches: 7. Germline V CDR1 and CDR2: MGHRA, YSYEKL. The CDR3 spells CASSQDRGGYTYEQYF. CDR3 nucleotide sequence: TGCGCCAGCAGCCAAGATCGAGGGGGCTACACCTACGAGCAGTACTTC.

The count of this clone is one. The gene calls are TRBV9 and TRBJ2-7; 7 bases match TRBD1. The germline V gene has CDR1 SGDLS and CDR2 YYNGEE. Trimming took 0 bases from V and 2 from J; bases not matched to a gene: 2. The CDR3 extends over 14 amino acids. The CDR3 sequence: CASSVGQGAYEQYF. As DNA, the CDR3 is TGTGCCAGCAGCGTAGGGCAGGGGGCCTACGAGCAGTACTTC. The full variable domain, its missing parts supplied by reference TRBV9 and TRBJ2-7, is DSGVTQTPKHLITATGQRVTLRCSPRSGDLSVYWYQQSLDQGLQFLIQYYNGEERAKGNILERFSAQQFPDLHSELNLSSLELGDSALYFCASSVGQGAYEQYFGPGTRLTVT.

The rearrangement links TRBV10-1 to TRBJ2-5; D unclear. CDR3 length: 12 amino acids. The V end lost 6 bases, the J end lost 7 bases, and 12 bases lay between the germline ends. CDR1 WNHNN and CDR2 SYGVQD come from the germline V gene (reference sequence). CDR3 bases: TGCGCCAGCAGCCTTCCCGGTGGGACCCAGTACTTC. As protein: CASSLPGGTQYF.

The gene calls are TRBV18 and TRBJ1-2; no clear D. The germline gives CDR1 KGHSH, CDR2 LQKENI. V dropped 4 bases and J dropped 4 bases, with 7 bases sitting between them. The CDR3 is 12 residues long. The CDR3 here is CASSLPGYGYTF. The CDR3 DNA follows: TGTGCCAGCTCACTCCCAGGCTATGGCTACACCTTC. Based on the CDR3 plus reference TRBV18 and TRBJ1-2, the full variable domain is NAGVMQNPRHLVRRRGQEARLRCSPMKGHSHVYWYRQLPEEGLKFMVYLQKENIIDESGMPKERFSAEFPKEGPSILRIQQVVRGDSAAYFCASSLPGYGYTFGSGTRLTVV.

The rearrangement joins TRBV27 to TRBJ2-1, with 7 nucleotides matching TRBD2. The ends lost 7 bases at V and 2 bases at J; junction bases unmatched: 11. The CDR3 runs 16 residues. Germline V gene sequence: CDR1 MNHEY, CDR2 SMNVEV (reference sequence). CDR3 residues: CASKGWRAGPYNEQFF. CDR3 nucleotides: TGTGCCAGCAAAGGCTGGCGAGCGGGGCCCTACAATGAGCAGTTCTTC.

This chain links TRBV4-3 with TRBJ2-2; no clear D. With 1 base removed from V and 2 bases from J, the gap between germline ends came to 5 bases. In germline, CDR1 is LGHNA, CDR2 YSLEER. There are 14 residues in the CDR3. CDR3 region: CASSQAQNTGELFF. CDR3 DNA: TGCGCCAGCAGCCAAGCCCAAAACACCGGGGAGCTGTTTTTT.

The chain carries TRBV27 and TRBJ1-5; D unclear. With 6 bases removed from V and 7 bases from J, the gap between germline ends came to 16 bases. The CDR3 spans 14 residues. The germline V gene has CDR1 MNHEY and CDR2 SMNVEV (reference sequence). CDR3 residues: CASRDPGRGQPQHF. The CDR3 DNA reads TGTGCCAGCAGGGATCCAGGTCGAGGGCAGCCCCAGCATTTT.

This clone has just a few counts. The chain combines TRBV28 with TRBJ1-2, with a tentative D call TRBD1 (5 bases). V lost 6 bases and J lost 6, with 14 bases in between. Germline CDR1 and CDR2: MDHEN and SYDVKM. The CDR3 runs to 13 residues. The CDR3 here is CASSQGERHGYTF. The CDR3 bases are TGTGCCAGCAGCCAAGGGGAAAGGCATGGCTACACCTTC.